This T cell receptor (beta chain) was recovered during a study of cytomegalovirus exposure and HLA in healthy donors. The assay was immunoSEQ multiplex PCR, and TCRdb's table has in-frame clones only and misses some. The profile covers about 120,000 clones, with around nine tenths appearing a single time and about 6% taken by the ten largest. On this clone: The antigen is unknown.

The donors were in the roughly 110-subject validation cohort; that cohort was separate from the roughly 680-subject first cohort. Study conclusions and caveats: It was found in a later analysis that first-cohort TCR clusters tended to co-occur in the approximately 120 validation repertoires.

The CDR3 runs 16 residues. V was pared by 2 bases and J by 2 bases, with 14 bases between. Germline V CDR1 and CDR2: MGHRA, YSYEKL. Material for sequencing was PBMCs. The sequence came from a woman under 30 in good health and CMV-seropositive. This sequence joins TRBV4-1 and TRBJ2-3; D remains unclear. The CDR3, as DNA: TGCGCCAGCAGCCAATCAGGCAGTTTAGTCACAGATACGCAGTATTTT. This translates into CASSQSGSLVTDTQYF.